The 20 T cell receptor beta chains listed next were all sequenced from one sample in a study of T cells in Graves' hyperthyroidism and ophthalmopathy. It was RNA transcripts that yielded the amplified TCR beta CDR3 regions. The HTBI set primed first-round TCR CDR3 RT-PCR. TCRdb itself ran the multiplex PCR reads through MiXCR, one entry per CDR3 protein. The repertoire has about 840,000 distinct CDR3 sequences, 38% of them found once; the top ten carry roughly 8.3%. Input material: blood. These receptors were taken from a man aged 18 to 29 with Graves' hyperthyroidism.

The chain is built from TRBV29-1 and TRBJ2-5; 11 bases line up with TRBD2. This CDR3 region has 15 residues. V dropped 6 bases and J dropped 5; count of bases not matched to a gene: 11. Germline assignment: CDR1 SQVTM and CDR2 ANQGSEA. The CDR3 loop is CSVYGTSGLGETQYF. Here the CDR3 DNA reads TGCAGCGTATACGGGACTAGCGGACTAGGGGAGACCCAGTACTTC.

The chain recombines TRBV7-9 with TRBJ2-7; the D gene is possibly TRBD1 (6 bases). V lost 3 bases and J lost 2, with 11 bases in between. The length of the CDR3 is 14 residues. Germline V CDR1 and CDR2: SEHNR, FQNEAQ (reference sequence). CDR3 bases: TGTGCCAGCAGCTTCCCGGACAGCCCCTACGAGCAGTACTTC. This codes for CASSFPDSPYEQYF.

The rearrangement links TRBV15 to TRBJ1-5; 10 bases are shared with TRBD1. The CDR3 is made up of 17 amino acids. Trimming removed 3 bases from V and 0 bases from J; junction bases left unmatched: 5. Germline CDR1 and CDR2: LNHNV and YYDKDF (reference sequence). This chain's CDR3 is CATSRRGQGNSNQPQHF. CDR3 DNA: TGTGCCACCAGCAGGCGGGGACAGGGGAATAGCAATCAGCCCCAGCATTTT. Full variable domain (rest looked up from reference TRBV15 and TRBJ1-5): DAMVIQNPRYQVTQFGKPVTLSCSQTLNHNVMYWYQQKSSQAPKLLFHYYDKDFNNEADTPDNFQSRRPNTSFCFLDIRSPGLGDTAMYLCATSRRGQGNSNQPQHFGDGTRLSIL.

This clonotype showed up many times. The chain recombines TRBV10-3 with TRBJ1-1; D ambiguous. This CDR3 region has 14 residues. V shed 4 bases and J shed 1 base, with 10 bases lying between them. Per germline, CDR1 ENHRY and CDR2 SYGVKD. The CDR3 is CAISGTQANTEAFF. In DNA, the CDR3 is TGTGCCATCAGTGGAACTCAGGCGAACACTGAAGCTTTCTTT.

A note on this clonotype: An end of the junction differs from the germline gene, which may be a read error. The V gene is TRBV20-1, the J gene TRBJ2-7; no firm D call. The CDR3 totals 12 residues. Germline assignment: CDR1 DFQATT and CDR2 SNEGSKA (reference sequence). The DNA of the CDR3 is TGCAATGCTCAAAGACAAACCTACGAGCAGTACTTC. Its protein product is CNAQRQTYEQYF.

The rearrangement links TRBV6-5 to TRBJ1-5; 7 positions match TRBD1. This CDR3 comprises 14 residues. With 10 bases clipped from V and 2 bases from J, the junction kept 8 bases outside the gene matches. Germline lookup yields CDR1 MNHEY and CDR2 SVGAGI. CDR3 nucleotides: TGTGCCAACAGGGGTCCCGTCGGCAATCAGCCCCAGCATTTT. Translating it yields CANRGPVGNQPQHF.

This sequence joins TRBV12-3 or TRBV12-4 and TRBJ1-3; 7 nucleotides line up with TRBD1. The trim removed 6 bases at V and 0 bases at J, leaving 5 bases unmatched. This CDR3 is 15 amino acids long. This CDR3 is CASSPGQLSGNTIYF. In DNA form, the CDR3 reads TGTGCCAGCAGCCCGGGACAGCTCTCTGGAAACACCATATATTTT.

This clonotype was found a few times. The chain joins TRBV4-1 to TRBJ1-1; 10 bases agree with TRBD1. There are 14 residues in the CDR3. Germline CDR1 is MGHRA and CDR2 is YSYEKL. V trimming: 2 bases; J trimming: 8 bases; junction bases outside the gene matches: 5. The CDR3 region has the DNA TGCGCCAGCAGCCAATCCCGACAGGGGGCCGAAGCTTTCTTT. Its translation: CASSQSRQGAEAFF.

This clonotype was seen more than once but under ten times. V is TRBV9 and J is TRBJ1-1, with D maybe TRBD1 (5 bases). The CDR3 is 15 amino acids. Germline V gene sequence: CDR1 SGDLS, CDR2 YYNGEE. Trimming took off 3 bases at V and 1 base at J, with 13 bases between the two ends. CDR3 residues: CASSEGSRENTEAFF. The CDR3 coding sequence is TGTGCCAGCAGCGAGGGGAGCAGGGAGAACACTGAAGCTTTCTTT.

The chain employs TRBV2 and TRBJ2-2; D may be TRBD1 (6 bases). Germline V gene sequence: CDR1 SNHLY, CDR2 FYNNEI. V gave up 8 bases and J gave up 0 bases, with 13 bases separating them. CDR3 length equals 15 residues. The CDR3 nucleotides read TGTGCCAGCGCGGAACAGGGCGCGAACACCGGGGAGCTGTTTTTT. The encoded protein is CASAEQGANTGELFF. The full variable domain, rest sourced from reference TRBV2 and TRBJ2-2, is EPEVTQTPSHQVTQMGQEVILRCVPISNHLYFYWYRQILGQKVEFLVSFYNNEISEKSEIFDDQFSVERPDGSNFTLKIRSTKLEDSAMYFCASAEQGANTGELFFGEGSRLTVL.

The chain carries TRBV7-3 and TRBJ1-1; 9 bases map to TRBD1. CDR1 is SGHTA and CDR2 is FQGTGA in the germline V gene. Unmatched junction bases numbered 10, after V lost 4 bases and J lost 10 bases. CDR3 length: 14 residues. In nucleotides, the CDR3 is TGTGCCAGCAGCTCAGGGACAGGGAGGTCTGGAGCTTTCTTT. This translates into CASSSGTGRSGAFF.

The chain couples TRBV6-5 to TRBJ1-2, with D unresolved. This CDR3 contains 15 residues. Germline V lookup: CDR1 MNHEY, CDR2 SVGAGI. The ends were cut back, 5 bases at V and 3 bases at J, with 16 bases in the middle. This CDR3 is CASSQPGQADYGYTF. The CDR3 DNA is TGTGCCAGCAGTCAACCGGGCCAGGCGGACTATGGCTACACCTTC.

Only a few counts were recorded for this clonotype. This CDR3 is CASIPEGQRETQYF. In nucleotides, the CDR3 is TGTGCCAGCATCCCAGAAGGACAGAGAGAGACCCAGTACTTC. V and J are TRBV7-9 and TRBJ2-5; weak D call: TRBD1 (6 bases). Trimming left V 7 bases short and J 4 bases short, with 16 bases between. Germline CDR1 reads SEHNR; CDR2 reads FQNEAQ (reference sequence). The CDR3 has 14 amino acids.

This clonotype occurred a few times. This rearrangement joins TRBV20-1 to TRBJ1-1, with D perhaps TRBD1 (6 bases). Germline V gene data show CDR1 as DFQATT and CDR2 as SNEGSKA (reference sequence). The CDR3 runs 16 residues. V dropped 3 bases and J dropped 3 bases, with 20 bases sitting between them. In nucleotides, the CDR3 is TGCAGTGCTAGCGCCCCACACAGGGCGACCTACACTGAAGCTTTCTTT. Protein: CSASAPHRATYTEAFF.

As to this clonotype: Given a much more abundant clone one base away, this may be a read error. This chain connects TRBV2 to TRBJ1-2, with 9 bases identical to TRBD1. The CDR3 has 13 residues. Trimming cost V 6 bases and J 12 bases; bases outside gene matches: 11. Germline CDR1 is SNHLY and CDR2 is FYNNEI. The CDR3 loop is CASRPDRGEGHTF. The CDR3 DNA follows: TGTGCCAGCAGGCCGGACAGGGGCGAGGGCCACACCTTC.

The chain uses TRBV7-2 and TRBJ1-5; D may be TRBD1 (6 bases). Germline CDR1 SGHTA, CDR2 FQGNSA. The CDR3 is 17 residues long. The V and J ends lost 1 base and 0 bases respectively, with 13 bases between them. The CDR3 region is CASSLGGGGGSNQPQHF. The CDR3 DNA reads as TGTGCCAGCAGCTTAGGTGGGGGAGGGGGTAGCAATCAGCCCCAGCATTTT.

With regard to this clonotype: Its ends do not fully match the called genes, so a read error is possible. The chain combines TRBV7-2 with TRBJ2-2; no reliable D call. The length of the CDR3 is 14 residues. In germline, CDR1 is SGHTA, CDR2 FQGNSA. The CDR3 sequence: CVSSLVVDGGELFF. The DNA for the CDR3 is TGTGTCAGCAGCTTAGTAGTCGACGGCGGGGAGCTGTTTTTT.

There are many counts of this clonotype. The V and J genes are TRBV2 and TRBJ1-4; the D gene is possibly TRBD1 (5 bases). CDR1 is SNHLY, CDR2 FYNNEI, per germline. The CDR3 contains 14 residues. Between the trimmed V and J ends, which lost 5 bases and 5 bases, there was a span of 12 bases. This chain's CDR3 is CASSRTGDNEKLFF. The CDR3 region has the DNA TGTGCCAGCAGTAGGACTGGGGACAATGAAAAACTGTTTTTT. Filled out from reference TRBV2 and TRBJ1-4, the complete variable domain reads EPEVTQTPSHQVTQMGQEVILRCVPISNHLYFYWYRQILGQKVEFLVSFYNNEISEKSEIFDDQFSVERPDGSNFTLKIRSTKLEDSAMYFCASSRTGDNEKLFFGSGTQLSVL.

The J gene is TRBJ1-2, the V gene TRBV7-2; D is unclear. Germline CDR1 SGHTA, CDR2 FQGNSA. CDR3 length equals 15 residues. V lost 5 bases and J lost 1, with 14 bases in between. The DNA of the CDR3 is TGTGCCAGCAGCCCGGGCTCGGGGATTAACTATGGCTACACCTTC. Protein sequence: CASSPGSGINYGYTF.

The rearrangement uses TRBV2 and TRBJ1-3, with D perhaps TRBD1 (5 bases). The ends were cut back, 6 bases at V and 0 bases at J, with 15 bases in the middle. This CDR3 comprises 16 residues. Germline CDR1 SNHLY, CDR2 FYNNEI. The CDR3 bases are TGTGCCAGCAGAGGGGTAGGGACGAGCTCTGGAAACACCATATATTTT. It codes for CASRGVGTSSGNTIYF.